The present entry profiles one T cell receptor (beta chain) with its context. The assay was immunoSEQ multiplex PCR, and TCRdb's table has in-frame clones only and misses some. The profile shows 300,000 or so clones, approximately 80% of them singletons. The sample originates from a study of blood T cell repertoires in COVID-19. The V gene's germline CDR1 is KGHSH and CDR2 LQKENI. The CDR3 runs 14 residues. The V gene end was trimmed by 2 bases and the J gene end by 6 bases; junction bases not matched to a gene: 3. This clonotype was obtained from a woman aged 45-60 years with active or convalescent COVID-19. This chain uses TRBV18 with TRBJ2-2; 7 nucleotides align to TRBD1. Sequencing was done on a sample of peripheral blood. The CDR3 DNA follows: TGTGCCAGCTCACCAGACAGGGCCGCCGGGGAGCTGTTTTTT. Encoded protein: CASSPDRAAGELFF.